The T cell receptor beta chain under discussion was sequenced for a study of OX40 agonist ivuxolimab in advanced cancers. Looking at the study overall: Administration of intravenous ivuxolimab to patients occurred every 2 weeks at 0.01 to 10 mg/kg.

The protocol was immunoSEQ multiplex PCR, while the TCRdb copy is restricted to in-frame clones and leaves out a portion. Of tens of thousands of clones in the sample, around 90% were seen once. CDR1 is SGHNT, CDR2 YYREEE, per germline (reference sequence). This CDR3 spans 14 amino acids. V lost 4 bases and J 2 bases, leaving 12 bases between the germline ends. The sequencing here drew on CD4+ or CD8+ T cells sorted from blood, taken in a trial of the OX40 agonist ivuxolimab. The sequence was collected from an adult with an advanced solid tumor such as melanoma, head and neck, liver or kidney cancer. V usage is TRBV5-4 and J usage is TRBJ1-1; D is uncertain. CDR3 region: CASSQELSNTEAFF. For the CDR3, the DNA is TGTGCCAGCAGCCAAGAATTAAGTAACACTGAAGCTTTCTTT. Full variable domain (outside the CDR3, taken from reference TRBV5-4 and TRBJ1-1): ETGVTQSPTHLIKTRGQQVTLRCSSQSGHNTVSWYQQALGQGPQFIFQYYREEENGRGNFPPRFSGLQFPNYSSELNVNALELDDSALYLCASSQELSNTEAFFGQGTRLTVV.